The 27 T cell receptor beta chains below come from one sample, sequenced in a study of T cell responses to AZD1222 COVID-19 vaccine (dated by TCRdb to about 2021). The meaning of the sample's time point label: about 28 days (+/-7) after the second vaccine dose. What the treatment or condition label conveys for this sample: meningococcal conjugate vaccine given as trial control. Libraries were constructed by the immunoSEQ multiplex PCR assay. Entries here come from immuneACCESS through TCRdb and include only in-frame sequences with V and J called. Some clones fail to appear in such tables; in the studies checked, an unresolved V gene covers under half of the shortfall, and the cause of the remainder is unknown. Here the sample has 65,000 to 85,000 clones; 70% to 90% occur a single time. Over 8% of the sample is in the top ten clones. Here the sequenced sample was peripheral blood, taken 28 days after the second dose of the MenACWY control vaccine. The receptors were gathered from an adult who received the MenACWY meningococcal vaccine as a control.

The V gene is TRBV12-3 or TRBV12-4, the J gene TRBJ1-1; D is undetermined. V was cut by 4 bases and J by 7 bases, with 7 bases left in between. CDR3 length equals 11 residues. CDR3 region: CASSWVREAFF. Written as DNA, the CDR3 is TGTGCCAGCAGTTGGGTCCGTGAAGCTTTCTTT.

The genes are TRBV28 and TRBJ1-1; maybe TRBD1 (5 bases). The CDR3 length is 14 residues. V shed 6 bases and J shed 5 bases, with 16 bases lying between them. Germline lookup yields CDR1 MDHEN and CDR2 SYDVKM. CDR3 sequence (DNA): TGTGCCAGCAGGCCAGGGAGCTCCCGAACTGAAGCTTTCTTT. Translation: CASRPGSSRTEAFF.

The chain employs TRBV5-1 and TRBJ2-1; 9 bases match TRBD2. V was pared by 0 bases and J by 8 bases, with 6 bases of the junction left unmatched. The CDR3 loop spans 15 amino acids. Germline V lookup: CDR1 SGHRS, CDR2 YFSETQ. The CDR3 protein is CASSLVASGADEQFF. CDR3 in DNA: TGCGCCAGCAGCTTGGTCGCTAGCGGGGCGGATGAGCAGTTCTTC.

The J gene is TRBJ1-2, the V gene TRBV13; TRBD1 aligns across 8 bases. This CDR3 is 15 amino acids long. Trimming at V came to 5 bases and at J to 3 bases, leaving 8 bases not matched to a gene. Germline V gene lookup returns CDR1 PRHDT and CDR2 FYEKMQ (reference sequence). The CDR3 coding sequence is TGTGCCAGCAGCCGCGCAAACAGGGGGGACTATGGCTACACCTTC. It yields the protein CASSRANRGDYGYTF.

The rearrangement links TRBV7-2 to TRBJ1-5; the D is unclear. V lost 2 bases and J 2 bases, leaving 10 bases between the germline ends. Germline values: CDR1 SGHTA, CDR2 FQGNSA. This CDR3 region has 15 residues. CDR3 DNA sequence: TGTGCCAGCAGCTTATCTGGGGTACGCAATCAGCCCCAGCATTTT. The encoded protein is CASSLSGVRNQPQHF.

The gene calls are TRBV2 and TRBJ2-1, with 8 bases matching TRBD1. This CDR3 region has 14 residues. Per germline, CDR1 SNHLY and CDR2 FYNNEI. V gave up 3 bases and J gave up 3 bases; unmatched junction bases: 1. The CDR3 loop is CASSETGVYNEQFF. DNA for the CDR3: TGTGCCAGCAGTGAGACAGGGGTCTACAATGAGCAGTTCTTC.

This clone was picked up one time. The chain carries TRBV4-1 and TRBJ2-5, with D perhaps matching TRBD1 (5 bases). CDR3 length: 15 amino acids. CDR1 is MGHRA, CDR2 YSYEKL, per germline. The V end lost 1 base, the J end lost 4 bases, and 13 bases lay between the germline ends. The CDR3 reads CASSQGGRVVETQYF. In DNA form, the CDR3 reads TGCGCCAGCAGCCAAGGGGGCAGGGTGGTAGAGACCCAGTACTTC.

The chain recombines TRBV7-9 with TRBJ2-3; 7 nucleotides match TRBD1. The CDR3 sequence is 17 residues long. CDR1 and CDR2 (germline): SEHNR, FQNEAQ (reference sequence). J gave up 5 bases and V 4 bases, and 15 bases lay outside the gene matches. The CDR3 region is CASSSTTSTGTGDTQYF. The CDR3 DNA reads TGTGCCAGCAGCTCTACCACCTCGACAGGGACGGGAGATACGCAGTATTTT.

The CDR3 nucleotides read TGTGCCTGGAAACAGGGAAACACCATATATTTT. Residues: CAWKQGNTIYF. V gene TRBV30 combines with J gene TRBJ1-3, with no clear D. V was clipped by 4 bases and J by 4 bases, with 5 bases between them. Looked up from germline, CDR1 is GTSNPN and CDR2 is SVGIG (reference sequence). The CDR3 is 11 amino acids.

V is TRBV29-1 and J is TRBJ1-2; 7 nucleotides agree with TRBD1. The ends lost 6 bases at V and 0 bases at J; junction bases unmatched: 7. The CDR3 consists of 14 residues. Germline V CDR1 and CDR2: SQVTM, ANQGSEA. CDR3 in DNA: TGCAGCGTCTACAGGGGCGAAGCTAACTATGGCTACACCTTC. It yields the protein CSVYRGEANYGYTF.

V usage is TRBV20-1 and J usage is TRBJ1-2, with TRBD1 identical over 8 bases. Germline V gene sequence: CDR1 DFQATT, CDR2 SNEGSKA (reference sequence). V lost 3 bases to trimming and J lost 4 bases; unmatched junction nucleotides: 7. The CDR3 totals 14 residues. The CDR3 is CSASYPTGVYGYTF. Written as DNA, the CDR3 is TGCAGTGCTAGTTACCCGACAGGGGTCTATGGCTACACCTTC.

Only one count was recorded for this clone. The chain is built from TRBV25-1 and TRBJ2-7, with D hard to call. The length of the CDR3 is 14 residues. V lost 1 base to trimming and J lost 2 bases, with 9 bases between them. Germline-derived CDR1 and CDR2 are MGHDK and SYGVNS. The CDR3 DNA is TGTGCCAGCAGTGAATCTGAACGACCCTACGAGCAGTACTTC. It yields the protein CASSESERPYEQYF.

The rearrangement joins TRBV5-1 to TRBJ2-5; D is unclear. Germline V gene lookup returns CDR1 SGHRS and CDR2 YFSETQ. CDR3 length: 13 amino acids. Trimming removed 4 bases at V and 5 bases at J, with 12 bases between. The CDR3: CASSEQGRETQYF. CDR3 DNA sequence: TGCGCCAGCAGCGAACAAGGGCGGGAGACCCAGTACTTC.

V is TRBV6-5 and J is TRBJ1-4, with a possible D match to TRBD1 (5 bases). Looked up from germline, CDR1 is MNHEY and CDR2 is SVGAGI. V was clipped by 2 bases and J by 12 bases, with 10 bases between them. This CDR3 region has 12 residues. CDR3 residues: CASSYTQGQLFF. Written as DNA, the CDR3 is TGTGCCAGCAGTTACACTCAGGGACAACTGTTTTTT.

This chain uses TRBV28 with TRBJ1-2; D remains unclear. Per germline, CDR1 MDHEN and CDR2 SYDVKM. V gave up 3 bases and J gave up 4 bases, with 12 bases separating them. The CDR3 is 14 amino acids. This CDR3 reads CASSLNTESYGYTF. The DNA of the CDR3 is TGTGCCAGCAGTTTGAACACAGAGTCCTATGGCTACACCTTC.

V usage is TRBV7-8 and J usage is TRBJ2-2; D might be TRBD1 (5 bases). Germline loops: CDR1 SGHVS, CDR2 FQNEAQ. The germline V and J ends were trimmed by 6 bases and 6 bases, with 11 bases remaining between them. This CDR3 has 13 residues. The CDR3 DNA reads TGTGCCAGCAGTCTCAGGACATCCGGGGAGCTGTTTTTT. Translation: CASSLRTSGELFF.

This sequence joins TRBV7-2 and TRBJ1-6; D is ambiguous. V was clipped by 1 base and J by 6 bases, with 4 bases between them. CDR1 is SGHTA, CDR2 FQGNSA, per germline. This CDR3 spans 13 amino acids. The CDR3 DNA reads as TGTGCCAGCAGCTTAGACAGTAATTCACCCCTCCACTTT. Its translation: CASSLDSNSPLHF.

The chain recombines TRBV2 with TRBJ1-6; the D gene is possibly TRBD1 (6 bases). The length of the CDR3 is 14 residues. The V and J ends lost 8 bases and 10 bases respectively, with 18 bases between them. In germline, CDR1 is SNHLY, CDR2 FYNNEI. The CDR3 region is CASSEERGVSPLHF. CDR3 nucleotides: TGTGCCAGCTCGGAGGAAAGGGGGGTCTCACCCCTCCACTTT.

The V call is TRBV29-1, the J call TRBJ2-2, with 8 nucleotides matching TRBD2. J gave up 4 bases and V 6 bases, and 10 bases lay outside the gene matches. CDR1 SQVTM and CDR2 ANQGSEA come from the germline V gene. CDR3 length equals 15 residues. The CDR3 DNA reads TGCAGCGTCACTCAAGCGGGGGTAGGCACCGGGGAGCTGTTTTTT. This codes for CSVTQAGVGTGELFF.

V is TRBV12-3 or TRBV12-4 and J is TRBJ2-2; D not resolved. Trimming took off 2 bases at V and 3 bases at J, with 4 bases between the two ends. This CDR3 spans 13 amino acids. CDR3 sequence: CASSLYDTGELFF. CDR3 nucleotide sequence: TGTGCCAGCAGTTTATACGACACCGGGGAGCTGTTTTTT.

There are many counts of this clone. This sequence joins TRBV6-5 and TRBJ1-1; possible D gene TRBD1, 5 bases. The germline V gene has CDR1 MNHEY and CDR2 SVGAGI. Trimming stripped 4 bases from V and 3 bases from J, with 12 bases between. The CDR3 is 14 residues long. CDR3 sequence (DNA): TGTGCCAGCAGTTTTTTTGAGGGGTACACTGAAGCTTTCTTT. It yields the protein CASSFFEGYTEAFF.

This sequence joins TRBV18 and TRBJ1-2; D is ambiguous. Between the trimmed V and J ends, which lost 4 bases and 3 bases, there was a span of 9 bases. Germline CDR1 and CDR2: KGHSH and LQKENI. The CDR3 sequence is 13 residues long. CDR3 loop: CASSQGRDYGYTF. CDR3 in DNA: TGTGCCAGCTCACAGGGTAGGGACTATGGCTACACCTTC.

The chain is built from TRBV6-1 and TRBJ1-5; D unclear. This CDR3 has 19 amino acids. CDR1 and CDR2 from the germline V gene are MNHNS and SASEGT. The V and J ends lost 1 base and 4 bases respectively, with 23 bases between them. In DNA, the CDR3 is TGTGCCAGCAGTGAAGAAGAGGGTCGGATGGGGTACCTTAATCAGCCCCAGCATTTT. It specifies CASSEEEGRMGYLNQPQHF.

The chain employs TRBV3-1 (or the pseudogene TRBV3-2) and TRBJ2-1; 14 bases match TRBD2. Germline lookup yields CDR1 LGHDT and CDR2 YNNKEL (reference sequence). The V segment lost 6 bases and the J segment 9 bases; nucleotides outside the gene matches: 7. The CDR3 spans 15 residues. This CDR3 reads CASRGLAGAPGEQFF. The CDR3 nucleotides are TGTGCCAGCAGGGGACTAGCGGGGGCCCCCGGTGAGCAGTTCTTC.

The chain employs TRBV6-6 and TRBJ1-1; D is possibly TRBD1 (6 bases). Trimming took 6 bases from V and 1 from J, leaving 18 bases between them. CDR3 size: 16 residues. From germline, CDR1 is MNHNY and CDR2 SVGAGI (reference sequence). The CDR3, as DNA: TGTGCCAGCAGCAGAGCCGTGGGGGGCGCGAACACTGAAGCTTTCTTT. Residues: CASSRAVGGANTEAFF.

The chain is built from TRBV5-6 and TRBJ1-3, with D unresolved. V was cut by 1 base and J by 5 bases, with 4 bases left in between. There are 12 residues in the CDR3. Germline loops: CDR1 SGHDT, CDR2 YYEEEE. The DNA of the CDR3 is TGTGCCAGCAGCTTGAGTCGAAACACCATATATTTT. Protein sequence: CASSLSRNTIYF.

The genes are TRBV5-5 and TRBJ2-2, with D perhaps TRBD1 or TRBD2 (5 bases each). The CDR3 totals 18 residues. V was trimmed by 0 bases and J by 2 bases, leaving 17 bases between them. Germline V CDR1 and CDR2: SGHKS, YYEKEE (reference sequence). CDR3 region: CASSLERTKRFNTGELFF. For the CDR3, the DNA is TGTGCCAGCAGCTTGGAGCGGACAAAACGCTTTAACACCGGGGAGCTGTTTTTT.